Shown below are 4 T cell receptor beta chains from a single sample sequenced in a study of T cells in women clearing cervical HPV infection. The table came from immunoSEQ multiplex PCR; TCRdb's copy has only in-frame clones and leaves some out. The sample totals tens of thousands of clones; its top ten clones hold 11%. Sequences were obtained from blood buffy coat. The receptors stem from a woman between 18 and 69 years old with a cervical HPV16 infection that either progressed to CIN3+ or cleared (not recorded which).

As concerns this clone: The observed sequence ends 3 residues before the CDR3 terminus, with the missing tail filled in from the germline J gene. The V gene is TRBV7-9, the J gene TRBJ1-2, with D hard to call. The germline V gene encodes CDR1 SEHNR and CDR2 FQNEAQ (reference sequence). The CDR3 has 15 residues. This CDR3 reads CASSPWTRSTDTYTF. The covered CDR3 bases are TGTGCCAGCAGCCCTTGGACTAGGTCCACAGATACC.

As to this clone: The missing CDR3 end, 3 residues past where the read stops, is filled in from the germline J gene. The J gene is TRBJ2-3, the V gene TRBV18, with D unresolved. From germline, CDR1 is KGHSH and CDR2 LQKENI. This CDR3 spans 14 amino acids. The sequenced part of the CDR3 DNA is TGTGCCAGCTCCCCGAACTACGGAGCCGAGACG. Residues: CASSPNYGAET. The CDR3 in its entirety is CASSPNYGAETQYF.

As regards this clone: Read coverage stops 3 residues before the CDR3 terminus; the germline J gene supplies the remainder. This chain uses TRBV5-4 with TRBJ2-1; D possibly corresponds to TRBD2 (6 bases). Germline V gene lookup returns CDR1 SGHNT and CDR2 YYREEE (reference sequence). V was pared by 4 bases and J by 9 bases, with 14 bases between. The CDR3 length is 13 residues. This chain's CDR3 is CASSQDYLREQFF. The sequenced part of the CDR3 DNA is TGTGCCAGCAGCCAGGACTATCTGCGTGAG. The full variable domain, rest sourced from reference TRBV5-4 and TRBJ2-1, is ETGVTQSPTHLIKTRGQQVTLRCSSQSGHNTVSWYQQALGQGPQFIFQYYREEENGRGNFPPRFSGLQFPNYSSELNVNALELDDSALYLCASSQDYLREQFFGPGTRLTVL.

A note on this clone: The read stops 3 residues short of the end of the CDR3; the missing end is completed from the germline J gene. The chain employs TRBV30 and TRBJ2-1; 7 bases fit TRBD2. This CDR3 spans 14 amino acids. V lost 4 bases to trimming and J lost 5 bases; unmatched junction nucleotides: 8. Germline loops: CDR1 GTSNPN, CDR2 SVGIG (reference sequence). The sequenced part of the CDR3 DNA is TGTGCCTGGACGGGACTAATTGGGAACAATGAG. The encoded protein is CAWTGLIGNNE. The CDR3 in its entirety is CAWTGLIGNNEQFF. Together with reference TRBV30 and TRBJ2-1, the CDR3 gives the full variable domain: SQTIHQWPATLVQPVGSPLSLECTVEGTSNPNLYWYRQAAGRGLQLLFYSVGIGQISSEVPQNLSASRPQDRQFILSSKKLLLSDSGFYLCAWTGLIGNNEQFFGPGTRLTVL.